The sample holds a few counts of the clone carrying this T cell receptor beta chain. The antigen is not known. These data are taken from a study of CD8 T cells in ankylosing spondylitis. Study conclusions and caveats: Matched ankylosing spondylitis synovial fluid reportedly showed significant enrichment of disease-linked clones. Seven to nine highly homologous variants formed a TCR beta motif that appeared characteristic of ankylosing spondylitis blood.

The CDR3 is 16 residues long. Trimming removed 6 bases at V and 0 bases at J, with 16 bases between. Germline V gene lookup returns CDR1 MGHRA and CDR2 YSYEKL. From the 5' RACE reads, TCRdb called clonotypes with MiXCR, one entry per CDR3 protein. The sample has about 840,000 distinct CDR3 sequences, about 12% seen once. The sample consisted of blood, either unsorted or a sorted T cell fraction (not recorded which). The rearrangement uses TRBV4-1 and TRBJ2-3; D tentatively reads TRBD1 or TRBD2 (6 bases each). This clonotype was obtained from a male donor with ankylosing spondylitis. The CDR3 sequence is CASRQQGGRSTDTQYF. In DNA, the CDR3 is TGCGCCAGCAGGCAACAGGGAGGAAGGAGCACAGATACGCAGTATTTT.